This T cell receptor beta chain was sequenced in a study of shared clonotypes between healthy human individuals (TCRdb year 2020). Describing the broader study: The cohort included a few men and a couple of women between 18 and 49 years of age. For each donor, three plates each were used for CD4 naive and CD4 memory, two plates were used for CD8 naive, and one plate was used for CD8 memory. Blood TCR repertoires of a handful of healthy adults were deeply sequenced to estimate repertoire size and the extent of clonotype sharing between individuals. Different laboratories and diverse techniques were used to prepare libraries and sequence TCR repertoires, to increase sequencing depth and limit assay-specific biases. Between about 0.9 and 9 billion PBMCs per donor were obtained by leukapheresis. General study outcomes and caveats: When a handful of donors were compared, the shared fraction of clonotypes was 5% to 6.5% for naive CD4, over 3% for naive CD8, 2.3% for memory CD4, and 0.35% to 0.4% for memory CD8. Based on pairwise subsampling, the degree of clonotype sharing among donors was expected to be affected by sequencing depth. Estimated clonotype richness was generally larger for naive than for memory subsets. Clonotypes shared by all four sorted-subset donors showed higher generation probabilities than non-shared clonotypes. Because the study included a small number of donors, the genetic and exposure-history diversity represented was limited. Sampling was restricted to blood, and TCR repertoires in tissue are likely to differ from TCR repertoires in blood. Rarefaction of sorted-subset datasets indicated incomplete sequencing despite the large sequencing depth.

Including the terminal cysteine and phenylalanine, the CDR3 comprises 15 residues. Of all the DNA, just the CDR3 is kept, 45 bases in frame from base 1. In the germline V gene, CDR1 corresponds to MNHEY and CDR2 to SVGAGI. V is pruned by 6 bases and J by 4 bases, leaving 8 bases of the junction without a gene match. As for this clone: The antigen this receptor binds is unknown. Base qualities were left out, and no much larger clone turns up one base away.

TCR CDR3 regions were amplified from genomic DNA by multiplex PCR using the deep immunoSEQ assay. Genomic DNA extracted from each cell subset was distributed evenly over all wells of several immunoSEQ 96-well plates, and each plate served as one replicate. For sorted subsets, around 0.2 ug genomic DNA, equal to 30,000 or so T cell genomes, was loaded into each replicate PCR. Purified libraries were quantified with a Qubit 3.0 fluorometer, sized on a Bioanalyzer 2100, and re-quantified with the KAPA Library Quantification kit. Every immunoSEQ 96-well plate was sequenced on a separate single-read 150-cycle Illumina NextSeq 550 flow cell. The original pipeline was this. Because only junctional sequences without quality scores were contained in the immunoSEQ output, filtering matching that applied to full-length reads could not be performed. Sequences were annotated with PyIR, a Python wrapper for IgBLAST v1.9, and V/J genes and CDR3 were assigned using IMGT germline references. Reads with weak V/J assignments (E-value above 1e-6), missing CDR3, stop codons, out-of-frame junctions, or ambiguous translated residues were removed. A V3J clonotype was defined by an identical inferred V gene, J gene, and CDR3 amino acid sequence. Percentage overlap between repertoires was computed as shared unique clonotypes divided by the size of the smaller repertoire. Repertoire richness was assessed with RTK rarefaction, the Chao1 estimator, and Recon v2.1 estimates of unobserved clonotypes. OLGA was used to compute generation probabilities for all TCRbeta clonotypes that the gDNA method yielded from a few donors. The immuneACCESS repertoire file appears here via TCRdb, limited to in-frame rearrangements. These files lack a portion of the clones; in checked studies, under half of the deficit traces to unresolved V genes, and the cause of the others is not known. That table supplies the V and J calls and clone size; D and trimming were determined from the DNA. The sample has just over 2,000,000 clones on record, 85% to 95% of them singletons. The ten largest clones take up 0.1% to 0.15% of the sample.

The donors were healthy, HIV-negative adults with no recently reported acute infections or vaccinations. Every donor was a Caucasian adult living in Nashville, Tennessee, USA. Magnetic negative selection was used to enrich CD4+ T cells, after which naive cells were positively selected on CD45RA and the negative fraction became the memory subset. After blood collection by leukapheresis, PBMCs were isolated using Ficoll-Histopaque density gradient centrifugation and then cryopreserved in the vapor phase of liquid nitrogen. Analytical flow cytometry was used to check the purity and quantity of every magnetically sorted T cell population. Genomic DNA was isolated from every sorted fraction and measured by UV absorbance on a Nanodrop 2000c.

The receptor was isolated from a man between 18 and 29 years old in good health. The receptor chain draws on TRBV6-5 and TRBJ1-3, and 8 junctional nucleotides match TRBD1. Sequencing was carried out using naive CD4+ T cells sorted from blood. According to the study, the label for this sample's cell subset or site signals: CD45RA+ positively selected. The sequenced DNA: TGTGCCAGCAGATCGGACAGGGCGGGAGGAAACACCATATATTTT. It translates to CASRSDRAGGNTIYF.